What follows describes a single T cell receptor beta chain. Its target is unknown. Assay used: immunoSEQ multiplex PCR; TCRdb lists only in-frame clones, some missing. The top ten clones hold about 3% of a sample with approximately 180,000 clones, around 90% of them seen once. This specimen comes from a study of T cell responses to AZD1222 COVID-19 vaccine. Findings and limits, study-wide: Spike was spanned by vaccine-associated CD4 TCRs, with dominance at 160-218 and 743-854.

V shed 5 bases and J shed 0 bases, with 19 bases lying between them. Germline V gives CDR1 PRHDT, CDR2 FYEKMQ (reference sequence). The CDR3 covers 17 residues. Sequenced here: peripheral blood, sampled on day 0 of AZD1222 vaccination. The clonotype was recovered from an adult in good health. The chain recombines TRBV13 with TRBJ1-1, with TRBD1 as a possible D gene (6 bases). Written as DNA, the CDR3 is TGTGCCAGCAGCCCGAATTTAATAGACAGGCTGAACACTGAAGCTTTCTTT. Its protein product is CASSPNLIDRLNTEAFF.